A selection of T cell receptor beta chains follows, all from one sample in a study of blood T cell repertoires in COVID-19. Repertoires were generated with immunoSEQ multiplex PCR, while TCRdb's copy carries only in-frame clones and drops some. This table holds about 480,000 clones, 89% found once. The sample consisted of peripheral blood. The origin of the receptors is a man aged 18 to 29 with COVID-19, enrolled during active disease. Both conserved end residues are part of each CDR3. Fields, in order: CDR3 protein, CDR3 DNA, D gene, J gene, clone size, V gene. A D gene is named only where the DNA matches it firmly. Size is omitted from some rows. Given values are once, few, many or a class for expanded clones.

cdr3_aa: CASSLGYSGYYEQYF
cdr3_nt: TGTGCCAGCAGCTTGGGGTATTCAGGGTACTACGAGCAGTACTTC
d_call: .
j_call: TRBJ2-7
clone_size: .
v_call: TRBV5-8

cdr3_aa: CATRLAGTGELFF
cdr3_nt: TGTGCAACTAGGCTAGCTGGCACCGGGGAGCTGTTTTTT
d_call: .
j_call: TRBJ2-2
clone_size: once
v_call: TRBV19

cdr3_aa: CASSYSLAGLYNEQFF
cdr3_nt: TGTGCCAGCAGTTATTCACTAGCGGGGTTATACAATGAGCAGTTCTTC
d_call: TRBD2
j_call: TRBJ2-1
clone_size: .
v_call: TRBV6-2/TRBV6-3

cdr3_aa: CASSLGGGNTEAFF
cdr3_nt: TGTGCCAGCAGCTTAGGAGGGGGGAACACTGAAGCTTTCTTT
d_call: .
j_call: TRBJ1-1
clone_size: .
v_call: TRBV11-2

cdr3_aa: CASSQTGTGGVGYTF
cdr3_nt: TGTGCCAGCAGCCAGACCGGGACAGGAGGGGTTGGCTACACCTTC
d_call: TRBD1
j_call: TRBJ1-2
clone_size: .
v_call: TRBV25-1

cdr3_aa: CSAGDSNEQFF
cdr3_nt: TGCAGTGCTGGGGACTCCAATGAGCAGTTCTTC
d_call: .
j_call: TRBJ2-1
clone_size: .
v_call: TRBV20-1

cdr3_aa: CASSIPEVGNEQFF
cdr3_nt: TGTGCCAGTAGTATACCGGAGGTCGGCAATGAGCAGTTCTTC
d_call: .
j_call: TRBJ2-1
clone_size: .
v_call: TRBV19

cdr3_aa: CAWSYSNQPQHF
cdr3_nt: TGTGCCTGGAGTTATAGCAATCAGCCCCAGCATTTT
d_call: .
j_call: TRBJ1-5
clone_size: .
v_call: TRBV30

cdr3_aa: CASSQSPGNQPQHF
cdr3_nt: TGTGCCAGCAGCCAATCCCCCGGGAATCAGCCCCAGCATTTT
d_call: .
j_call: TRBJ1-5
clone_size: .
v_call: TRBV3-1/TRBV3-2

cdr3_aa: CASSLGSWTVEAFF
cdr3_nt: TGTGCCAGCAGCTTAGGATCTTGGACAGTTGAAGCTTTCTTT
d_call: .
j_call: TRBJ1-1
clone_size: .
v_call: TRBV7-9

cdr3_aa: CASSLGGSGNTIYF
cdr3_nt: TGTGCCAGCAGCTTAGGGGGGTCTGGAAACACCATATATTTT
d_call: .
j_call: TRBJ1-3
clone_size: .
v_call: TRBV7-3

cdr3_aa: CASSKRNRGPGNTIYF
cdr3_nt: TGTGCCAGCAGCAAGCGAAACAGGGGGCCTGGAAACACCATATATTTT
d_call: TRBD1
j_call: TRBJ1-3
clone_size: .
v_call: TRBV4-2

cdr3_aa: CASSFQGNSPLHF
cdr3_nt: TGTGCCAGCAGCTTCCAGGGGAATTCACCCCTCCACTTT
d_call: .
j_call: TRBJ1-6
clone_size: .
v_call: TRBV7-9

cdr3_aa: CASSWDNNYNSPLHF
cdr3_nt: TGCGCCAGCAGCTGGGACAACAACTATAATTCACCCCTCCACTTT
d_call: .
j_call: TRBJ1-6
clone_size: .
v_call: TRBV5-1

cdr3_aa: CASSREIVSETQYF
cdr3_nt: TGTGCCAGCAGTCGAGAGATCGTTTCGGAGACCCAGTACTTC
d_call: .
j_call: TRBJ2-5
clone_size: .
v_call: TRBV6-5

cdr3_aa: CASSSGQGLRKNYGYTF
cdr3_nt: TGTGCCAGCAGCAGCGGACAGGGGCTGAGAAAAAACTATGGCTACACCTTC
d_call: TRBD1
j_call: TRBJ1-2
clone_size: .
v_call: TRBV7-9

cdr3_aa: CASSPLTGAEAFF
cdr3_nt: TGTGCCAGCAGCCCCCTAACAGGGGCTGAAGCTTTCTTT
d_call: TRBD1
j_call: TRBJ1-1
clone_size: .
v_call: TRBV9

cdr3_aa: CASSSYTGAKDNSPLHF
cdr3_nt: TGTGCCAGCAGTTCCTATACAGGTGCCAAAGATAATTCACCCCTCCACTTT
d_call: .
j_call: TRBJ1-6
clone_size: .
v_call: TRBV28

cdr3_aa: CASSLTTSGRETQYF
cdr3_nt: TGCGCCAGCAGCTTGACGACTAGCGGGCGAGAGACCCAGTACTTC
d_call: TRBD2
j_call: TRBJ2-5
clone_size: .
v_call: TRBV5-1

cdr3_aa: CASSHAGAREQYF
cdr3_nt: TGTGCCAGCAGCCACGCAGGGGCTAGGGAGCAGTACTTC
d_call: .
j_call: TRBJ2-7
clone_size: .
v_call: TRBV14